The clone carrying this T cell receptor (beta chain) was seen a few times. The antigen is not known. This sample stems from a study of T-cell memory formation after mild COVID-19. Study overall: TCR clusters largely stayed donor specific.

The germline V gene has CDR1 ENHRY and CDR2 SYGVKD. V was pared by 2 bases and J by 1 base, with 5 bases of the junction left unmatched. The CDR3 runs to 16 residues. The study, taken as a whole, reports: The pre-infection memory compartment contained some responding clones, suggesting cross-reactive memory joined. Clones that contracted from day 15 to 85 were balanced CD4/CD8, while later expanders leaned CD4+.

UMIs and sample barcodes were carried by the TCR alpha and TCR beta cDNA libraries that 5'RACE produced using constant-segment primers. TCRdb processed the 5' RACE reads anew with MiXCR; each CDR3 protein has one entry. Counted here are 450,000 to 650,000 distinct CDR3 sequences, under 20% occurring once; the ten biggest clones make up 12%. Sequenced sample: PBMCs or a T cell subset sorted from them (not recorded which). This TCR derives from an adult woman who had mild COVID-19 (a few samples of this study predate the infection). Cell type and time point are not known. The chain carries TRBV10-3 and TRBJ2-7, with TRBD1 matching over 10 bases. The CDR3 sequence is CAISERPGQGSYEQYF. Here the CDR3 DNA reads TGTGCCATCAGTGAGCGACCGGGACAGGGGTCCTACGAGCAGTACTTC.